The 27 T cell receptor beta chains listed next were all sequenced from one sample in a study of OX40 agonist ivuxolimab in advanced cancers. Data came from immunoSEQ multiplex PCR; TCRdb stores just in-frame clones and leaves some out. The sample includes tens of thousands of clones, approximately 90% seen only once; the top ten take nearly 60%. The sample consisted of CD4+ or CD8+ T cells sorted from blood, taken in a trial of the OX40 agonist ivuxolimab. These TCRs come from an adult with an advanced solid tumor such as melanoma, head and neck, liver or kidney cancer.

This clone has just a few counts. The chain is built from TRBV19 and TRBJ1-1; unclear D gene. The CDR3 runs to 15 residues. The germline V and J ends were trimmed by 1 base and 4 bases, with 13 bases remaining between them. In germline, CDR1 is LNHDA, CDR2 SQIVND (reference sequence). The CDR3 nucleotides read TGTGCCAGTAGTATAGCCCGGACGTCCCTCACTGAAGCTTTCTTT. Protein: CASSIARTSLTEAFF.

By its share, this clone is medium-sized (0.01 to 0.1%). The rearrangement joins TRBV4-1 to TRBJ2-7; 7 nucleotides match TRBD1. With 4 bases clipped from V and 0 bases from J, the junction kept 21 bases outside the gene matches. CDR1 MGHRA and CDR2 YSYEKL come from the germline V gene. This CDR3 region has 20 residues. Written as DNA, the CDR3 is TGCGCCAGCAGCCCACCCTCGGACGGACAGGTCCGGCTAAGCTCCTACGAGCAGTACTTC. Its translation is CASSPPSDGQVRLSSYEQYF.

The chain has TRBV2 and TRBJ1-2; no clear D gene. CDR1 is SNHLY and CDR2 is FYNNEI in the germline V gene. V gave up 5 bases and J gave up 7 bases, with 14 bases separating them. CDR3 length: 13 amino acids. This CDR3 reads CASSRTASAGYTF. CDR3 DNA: TGTGCCAGCAGTCGGACGGCCTCCGCTGGCTACACCTTC.

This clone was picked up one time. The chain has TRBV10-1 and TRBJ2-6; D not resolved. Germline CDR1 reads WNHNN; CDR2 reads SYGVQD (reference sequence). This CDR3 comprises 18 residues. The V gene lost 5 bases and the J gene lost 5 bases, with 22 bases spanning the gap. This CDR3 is CASSSAKDAQSRANVLTF. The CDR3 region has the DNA TGCGCCAGCAGTAGCGCCAAAGACGCACAAAGTCGGGCCAACGTCCTGACTTTC.

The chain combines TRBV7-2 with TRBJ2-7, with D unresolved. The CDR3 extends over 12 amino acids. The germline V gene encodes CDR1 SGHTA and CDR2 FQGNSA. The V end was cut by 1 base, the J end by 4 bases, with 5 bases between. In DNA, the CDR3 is TGTGCCAGCAGCTTAGTTGGGTACGAGCAGTACTTC. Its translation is CASSLVGYEQYF.

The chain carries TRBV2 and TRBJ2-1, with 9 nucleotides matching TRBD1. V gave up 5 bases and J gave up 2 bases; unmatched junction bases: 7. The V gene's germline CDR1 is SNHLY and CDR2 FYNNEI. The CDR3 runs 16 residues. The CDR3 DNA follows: TGTGCCAGCAGTCCATGGGGACAGGGAACCTACAATGAGCAGTTCTTC. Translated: CASSPWGQGTYNEQFF.

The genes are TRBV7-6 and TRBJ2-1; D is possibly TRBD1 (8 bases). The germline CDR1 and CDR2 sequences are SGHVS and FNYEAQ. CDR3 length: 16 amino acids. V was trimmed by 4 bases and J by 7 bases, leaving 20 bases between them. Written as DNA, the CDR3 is TGTGCCAGCAGCTCATCGATCGGACAGGGAGGGAATGAGCAGTTCTTC. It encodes CASSSSIGQGGNEQFF.

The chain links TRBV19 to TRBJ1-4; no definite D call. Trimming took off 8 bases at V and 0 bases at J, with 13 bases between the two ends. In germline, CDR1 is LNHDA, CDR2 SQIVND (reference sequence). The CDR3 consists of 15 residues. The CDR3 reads CASRPRDATNEKLFF. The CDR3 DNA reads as TGTGCCAGTCGCCCTAGGGATGCAACTAATGAAAAACTGTTTTTT.

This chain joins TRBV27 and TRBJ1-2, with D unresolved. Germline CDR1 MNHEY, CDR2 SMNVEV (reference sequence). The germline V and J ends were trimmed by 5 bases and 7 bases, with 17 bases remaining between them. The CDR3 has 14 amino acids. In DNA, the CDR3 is TGTGCCAGCAGTCCCGAGACCCGGTACGGTGGCTACACCTTC. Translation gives CASSPETRYGGYTF.

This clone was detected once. This CDR3 reads CASSSETGLNEQFF. The CDR3, as DNA: TGCGCCAGCAGCAGCGAAACAGGGCTAAATGAGCAGTTCTTC. The rearrangement links TRBV5-1 to TRBJ2-1; tentative D call: TRBD1 (6 bases). The CDR3 has 14 amino acids. V was cut by 4 bases and J by 7 bases, with 15 bases left in between. Germline V CDR1 and CDR2: SGHRS, YFSETQ. The variable domain in full, with the rest retrieved from reference TRBV5-1 and TRBJ2-1, is KAGVTQTPRYLIKTRGQQVTLSCSPISGHRSVSWYQQTPGQGLQFLFEYFSETQRNKGNFPGRFSGRQFSNSRSEMNVSTLELGDSALYLCASSSETGLNEQFFGPGTRLTVL.

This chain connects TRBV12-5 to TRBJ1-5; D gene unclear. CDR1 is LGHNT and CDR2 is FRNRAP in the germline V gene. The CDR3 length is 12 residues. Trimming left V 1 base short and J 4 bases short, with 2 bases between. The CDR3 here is CASGLANQPQHF. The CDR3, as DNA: TGTGCTAGTGGTTTGGCAAATCAGCCCCAGCATTTT.

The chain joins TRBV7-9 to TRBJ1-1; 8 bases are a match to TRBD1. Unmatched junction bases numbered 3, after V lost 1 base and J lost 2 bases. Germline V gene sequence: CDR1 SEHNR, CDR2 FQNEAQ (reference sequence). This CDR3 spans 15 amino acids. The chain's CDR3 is CASSLGTGLNTEAFF. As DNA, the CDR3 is TGTGCCAGCAGCTTAGGGACAGGGCTCAACACTGAAGCTTTCTTT. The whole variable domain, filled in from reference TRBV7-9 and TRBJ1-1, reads DTGVSQNPRHKITKRGQNVTFRCDPISEHNRLYWYRQTLGQGPEFLTYFQNEAQLEKSRLLSDRFSAERPKGSFSTLEIQRTEQGDSAMYLCASSLGTGLNTEAFFGQGTRLTVV.

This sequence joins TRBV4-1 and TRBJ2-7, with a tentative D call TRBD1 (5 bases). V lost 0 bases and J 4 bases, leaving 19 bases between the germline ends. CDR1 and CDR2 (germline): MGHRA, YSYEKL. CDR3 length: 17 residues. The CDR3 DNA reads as TGCGCCAGCAGCCAAGAGGAAGGCAGGGTTAGGGTGTACGAGCAGTACTTC. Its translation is CASSQEEGRVRVYEQYF.

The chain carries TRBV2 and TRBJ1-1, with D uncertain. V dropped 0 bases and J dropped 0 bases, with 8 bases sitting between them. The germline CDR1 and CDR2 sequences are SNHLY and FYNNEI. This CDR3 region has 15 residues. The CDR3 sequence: CASSEARGLNTEAFF. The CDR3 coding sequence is TGTGCCAGCAGTGAAGCGAGAGGCCTGAACACTGAAGCTTTCTTT.

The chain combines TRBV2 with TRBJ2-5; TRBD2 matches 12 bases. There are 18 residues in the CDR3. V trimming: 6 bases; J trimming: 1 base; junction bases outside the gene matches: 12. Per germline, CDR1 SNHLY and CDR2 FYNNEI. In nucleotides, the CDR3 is TGTGCCAGCAGCCCCGCCAGGACTAGCGGGGACCTCCAAGAGACCCAGTACTTC. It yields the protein CASSPARTSGDLQETQYF. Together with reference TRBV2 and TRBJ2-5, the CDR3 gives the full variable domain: EPEVTQTPSHQVTQMGQEVILRCVPISNHLYFYWYRQILGQKVEFLVSFYNNEISEKSEIFDDQFSVERPDGSNFTLKIRSTKLEDSAMYFCASSPARTSGDLQETQYFGPGTRLLVL.

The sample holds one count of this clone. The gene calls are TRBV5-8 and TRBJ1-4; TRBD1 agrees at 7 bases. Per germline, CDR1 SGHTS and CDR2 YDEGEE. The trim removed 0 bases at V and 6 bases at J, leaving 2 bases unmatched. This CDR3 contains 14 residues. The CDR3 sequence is CASSLGQGDEKLFF. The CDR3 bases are TGTGCCAGCAGCTTGGGACAGGGTGATGAAAAACTGTTTTTT.

CDR3 residues: CASSSNNEQYF. In DNA form, the CDR3 reads TGCGCCAGCAGCAGCAATAACGAGCAGTACTTC. The chain couples TRBV5-1 to TRBJ2-7; the D is unclear. Germline V gene data show CDR1 as SGHRS and CDR2 as YFSETQ. V gave up 4 bases and J gave up 5 bases, with 7 bases separating them. The CDR3 loop spans 11 amino acids.

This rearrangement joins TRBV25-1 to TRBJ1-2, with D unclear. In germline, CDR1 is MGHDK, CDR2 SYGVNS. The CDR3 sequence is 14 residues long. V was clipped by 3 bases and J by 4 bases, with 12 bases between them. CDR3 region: CASSDIRSSYGYTF. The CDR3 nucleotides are TGTGCCAGCAGTGATATCAGGAGCTCCTATGGCTACACCTTC.

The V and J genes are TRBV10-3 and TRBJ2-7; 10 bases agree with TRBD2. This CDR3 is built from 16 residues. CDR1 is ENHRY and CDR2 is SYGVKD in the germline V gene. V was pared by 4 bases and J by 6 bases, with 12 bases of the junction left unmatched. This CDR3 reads CAISGPHPTSGVEQYF. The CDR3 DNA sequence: TGTGCCATCAGTGGTCCACACCCCACTAGCGGGGTCGAGCAGTACTTC.

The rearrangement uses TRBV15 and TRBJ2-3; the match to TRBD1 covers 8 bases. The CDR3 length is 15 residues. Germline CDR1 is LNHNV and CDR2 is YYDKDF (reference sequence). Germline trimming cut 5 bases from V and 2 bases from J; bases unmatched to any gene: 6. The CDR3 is CATSEGQGDTDTQYF. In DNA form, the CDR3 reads TGTGCCACCAGCGAAGGACAGGGCGACACAGATACGCAGTATTTT. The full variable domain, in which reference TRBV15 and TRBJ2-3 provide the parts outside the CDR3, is DAMVIQNPRYQVTQFGKPVTLSCSQTLNHNVMYWYQQKSSQAPKLLFHYYDKDFNNEADTPDNFQSRRPNTSFCFLDIRSPGLGDTAMYLCATSEGQGDTDTQYFGPGTRLTVL.

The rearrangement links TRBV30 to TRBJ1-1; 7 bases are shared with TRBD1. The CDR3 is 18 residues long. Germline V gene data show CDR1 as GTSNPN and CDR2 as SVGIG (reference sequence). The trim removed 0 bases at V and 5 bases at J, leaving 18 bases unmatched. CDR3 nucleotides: TGTGCCTGGAGTGTATCGAGACAGGGCATGTTATCGTGGACTGAAGCTTTCTTT. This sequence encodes CAWSVSRQGMLSWTEAFF.

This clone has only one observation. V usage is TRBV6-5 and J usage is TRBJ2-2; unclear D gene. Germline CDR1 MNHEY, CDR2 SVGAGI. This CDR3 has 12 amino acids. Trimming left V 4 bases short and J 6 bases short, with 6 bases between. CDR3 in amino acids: CASSFGSGELFF. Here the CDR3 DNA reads TGTGCCAGCAGTTTCGGGTCCGGGGAGCTGTTTTTT.

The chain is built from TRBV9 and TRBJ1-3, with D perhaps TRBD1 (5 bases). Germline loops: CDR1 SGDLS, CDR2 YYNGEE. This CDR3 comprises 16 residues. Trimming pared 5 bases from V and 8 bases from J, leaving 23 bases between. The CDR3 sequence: CASSRDRVYWVDTIYF. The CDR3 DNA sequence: TGTGCCAGCAGTCGGGACCGCGTATATTGGGTCGACACCATATATTTT.

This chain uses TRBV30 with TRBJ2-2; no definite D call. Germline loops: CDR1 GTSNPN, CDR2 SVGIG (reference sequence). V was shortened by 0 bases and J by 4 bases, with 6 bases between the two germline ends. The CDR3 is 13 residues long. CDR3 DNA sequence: TGTGCCTGGAGTGTAGGTCCCACCGGGGAGCTGTTTTTT. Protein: CAWSVGPTGELFF.

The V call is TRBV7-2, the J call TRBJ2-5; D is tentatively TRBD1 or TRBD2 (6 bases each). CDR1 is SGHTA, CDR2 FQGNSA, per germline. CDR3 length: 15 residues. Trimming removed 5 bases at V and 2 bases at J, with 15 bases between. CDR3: CASSQDKGGQETQYF. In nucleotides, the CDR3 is TGTGCCAGCAGCCAAGATAAGGGGGGTCAAGAGACCCAGTACTTC. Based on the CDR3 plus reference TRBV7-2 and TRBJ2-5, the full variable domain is GAGVSQSPSNKVTEKGKDVELRCDPISGHTALYWYRQSLGQGLEFLIYFQGNSAPDKSGLPSDRFSAERTGGSVSTLTIQRTQQEDSAVYLCASSQDKGGQETQYFGPGTRLLVL.

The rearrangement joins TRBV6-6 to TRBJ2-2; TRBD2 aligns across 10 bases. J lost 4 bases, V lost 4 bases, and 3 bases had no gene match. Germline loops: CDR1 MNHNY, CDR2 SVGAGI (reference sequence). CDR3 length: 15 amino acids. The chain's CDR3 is CASSSSGGFTGELFF. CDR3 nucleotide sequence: TGTGCCAGCAGTTCTAGCGGGGGCTTCACCGGGGAGCTGTTTTTT.

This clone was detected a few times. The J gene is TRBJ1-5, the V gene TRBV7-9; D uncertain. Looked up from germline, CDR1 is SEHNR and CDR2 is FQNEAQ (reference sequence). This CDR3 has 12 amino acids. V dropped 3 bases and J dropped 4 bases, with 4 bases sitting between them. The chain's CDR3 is CASSLVNQPQHF. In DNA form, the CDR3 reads TGTGCCAGCAGCTTGGTAAATCAGCCCCAGCATTTT.